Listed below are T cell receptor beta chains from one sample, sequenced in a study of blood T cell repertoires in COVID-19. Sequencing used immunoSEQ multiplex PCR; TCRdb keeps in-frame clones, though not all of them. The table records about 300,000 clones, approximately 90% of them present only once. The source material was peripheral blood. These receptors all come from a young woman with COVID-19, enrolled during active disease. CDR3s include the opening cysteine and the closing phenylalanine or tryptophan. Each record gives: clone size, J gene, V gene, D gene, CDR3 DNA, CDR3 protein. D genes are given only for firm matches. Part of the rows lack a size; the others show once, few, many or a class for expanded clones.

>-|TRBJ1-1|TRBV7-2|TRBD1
TGTGCCAGCAGCTCTATGGGACAGCTCAACACTGAAGCTTTCTTT
CASSSMGQLNTEAFF
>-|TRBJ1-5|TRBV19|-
TGTGCCAGTAGAACCACGAAAGCTAGCAATCAGCCCCAGCATTTT
CASRTTKASNQPQHF
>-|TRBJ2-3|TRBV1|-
TGCACCAGCAGCCAAGTGGTTCTGGCGGGGAGGACAGATACGCAGTATTTT
CTSSQVVLAGRTDTQYF
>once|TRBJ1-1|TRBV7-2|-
TGTGCCAGCAGCTTACAGGGTGGTGTGAACACTGAAGCTTTCTTT
CASSLQGGVNTEAFF
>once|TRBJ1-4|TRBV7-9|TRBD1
TGTGCCAGCAGCTTAGGAAGGGGGCGTGAAAAACTGTTTTTT
CASSLGRGREKLFF
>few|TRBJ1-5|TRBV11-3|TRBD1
TGTGCCAGCAGCTTAGTGAGACAGGGCCAGGATAGCAATCAGCCCCAGCATTTT
CASSLVRQGQDSNQPQHF
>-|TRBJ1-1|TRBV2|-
TGTGCCAGCAGTGGTCGACAGCCGAACACTGAAGCTTTCTTT
CASSGRQPNTEAFF
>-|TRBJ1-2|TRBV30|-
TGTGCCTGGACTATGGGCGTATATGGCTACACCTTC
CAWTMGVYGYTF
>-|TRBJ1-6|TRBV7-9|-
TGTGCCAGCAGCCCAGCCACAGGGAGCAATTCACCCCTCCACTTT
CASSPATGSNSPLHF
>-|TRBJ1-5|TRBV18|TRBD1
TGTGCCAGCTCACGGACAGGGAAACAGCCCCAGCATTTT
CASSRTGKQPQHF
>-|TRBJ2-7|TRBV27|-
TGTGCCAGCAGTTTGCGGGGACCCACCTACGAGCAGTACTTC
CASSLRGPTYEQYF
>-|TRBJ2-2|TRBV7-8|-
TGTGCCAGCAGCTGGGGGGAATTCGGGACCGGGGAGCTGTTTTTT
CASSWGEFGTGELFF
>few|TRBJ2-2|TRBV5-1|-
TGCGCCAGCAGCTTGGCCTCCCGGAACACCGGGGAGCTGTTTTTT
CASSLASRNTGELFF
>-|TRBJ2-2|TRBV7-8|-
TGTGCCAGCAGCTTCTTACGAGTGTTGAACACCGGGGAGCTGTTTTTT
CASSFLRVLNTGELFF
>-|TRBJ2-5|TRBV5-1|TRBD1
TGCGCCAGCAGCTCCTCTTGGGCAGGGGGAAAGGGGACCCAGTACTTC
CASSSSWAGGKGTQYF
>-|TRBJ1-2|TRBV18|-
TGTGCCAGCTCCCTCATCGCGGAGGGGCATAGCTACACCTTC
CASSLIAEGHSYTF
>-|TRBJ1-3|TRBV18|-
TGTGCCAGCTCACCAACAGGTGGAAACACCATATATTTT
CASSPTGGNTIYF
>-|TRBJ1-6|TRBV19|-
TGTGCCAGTAGTATATCGACAGCCAGACATAATTCACCCCTCCACTTT
CASSISTARHNSPLHF
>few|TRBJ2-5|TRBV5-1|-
TGCGCCAGCAGCTTCCAGGGGCAAGAGACCCAGTACTTC
CASSFQGQETQYF
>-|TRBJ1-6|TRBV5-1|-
TGCGCCAGCAGATTTGGGGAGAATAATTCACCCCTCCACTTT
CASRFGENNSPLHF
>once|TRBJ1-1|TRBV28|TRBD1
TGTGCCAGCAGTTACCTCCTCAGGACAGGGAACACTGAAGCTTTCTTT
CASSYLLRTGNTEAFF
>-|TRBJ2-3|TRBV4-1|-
TGCGCCAGCAGCCAAGATCCGGCCCGGGTGGCGCAGTATTTT
CASSQDPARVAQYF
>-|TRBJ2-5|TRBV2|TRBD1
TGTGCCAGCAGGGGGACAGGACAAGAGACCCAGTACTTC
CASRGTGQETQYF
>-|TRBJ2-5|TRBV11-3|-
TGTGCCAGCAGCTTACTAATTTCTTCGGAGACCCAGTACTTC
CASSLLISSETQYF
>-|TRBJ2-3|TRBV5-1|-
TGCGCCAGCAGCTTGGAGGTATCTCTCGCGGGTACGCAGTATTTT
CASSLEVSLAGTQYF
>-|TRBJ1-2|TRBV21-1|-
TGTGCCAGCAGCAAAGGTGGGTGGGCAGGCTACACCTTC
CASSKGGWAGYTF
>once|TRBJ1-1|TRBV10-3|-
TGTGCCATCAGCCGGACAGAGGGAGACACTGAAGCTTTCTTT
CAISRTEGDTEAFF
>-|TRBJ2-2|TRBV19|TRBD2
TGTGCCAGTAGTAACCCCCCTAGCGGGGGGCTTAACACCGGGGAGCTGTTTTTT
CASSNPPSGGLNTGELFF
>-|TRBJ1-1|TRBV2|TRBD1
TGTGCCAGCAGCGGACAGGATACGAACACTGAAGCTTTCTTT
CASSGQDTNTEAFF
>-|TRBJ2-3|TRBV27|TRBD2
TGTGCCAGCAGCCGATATAGCGGGGGGGCCTTAGATACGCAGTATTTT
CASSRYSGGALDTQYF
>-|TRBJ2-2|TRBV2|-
TGTGCCAGCAACCGGGGAACGAACACCGGGGAGCTGTTTTTT
CASNRGTNTGELFF
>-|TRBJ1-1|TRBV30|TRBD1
TGTGCCTGGTGGGACAGTAACACTGAAGCTTTCTTT
CAWWDSNTEAFF
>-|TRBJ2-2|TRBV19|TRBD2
TGTGCCAGTAAAAGTATGGGAGGGGCCGGGGAGCTGTTTTTT
CASKSMGGAGELFF
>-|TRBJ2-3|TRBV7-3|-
TGTGCCAGCAGCCCAGGGACTAGCACAGATACGCAGTATTTT
CASSPGTSTDTQYF
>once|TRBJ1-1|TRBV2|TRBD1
TGTGCCAGCGCACTCAGCCCTAGACAGGGATCGAACACTGAAGCTTTCTTT
CASALSPRQGSNTEAFF
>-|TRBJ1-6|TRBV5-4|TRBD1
TGTGCCAGCAGCTCAACTTCCGTCTTCCGGGACAGGGTCGAACCCCTCCACTTT
CASSSTSVFRDRVEPLHF
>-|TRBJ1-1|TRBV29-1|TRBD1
TGCAGCGCCGTGACAGGGGAGGGCACTGAAGCTTTCTTT
CSAVTGEGTEAFF
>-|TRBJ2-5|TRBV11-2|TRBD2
TGTGCCAGCAGCGCACTAGCGGGTGGGCGGGGCCAAGAGACCCAGTACTTC
CASSALAGGRGQETQYF
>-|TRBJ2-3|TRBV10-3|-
TGTGCCATCAGTGGGGCAACGGGGGCAGATACGCAGTATTTT
CAISGATGADTQYF
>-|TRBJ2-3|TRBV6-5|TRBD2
TGTGCCAGCAGTCCGATAGCGGGCGCTGGAGATACGCAGTATTTT
CASSPIAGAGDTQYF
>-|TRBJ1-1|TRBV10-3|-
TGTGCCATCAGGCGGGACGGAGGCACTGAAGCTTTCTTT
CAIRRDGGTEAFF
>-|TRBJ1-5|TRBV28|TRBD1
TGTGCCAGCGGGGGACAGGGGCTCTCAACTCAGCCCCAGCATTTT
CASGGQGLSTQPQHF
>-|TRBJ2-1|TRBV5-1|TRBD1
TGCGCCAGCAGCTTGGAACCTCACAGGGGTCCAAATGAGCAGTTCTTC
CASSLEPHRGPNEQFF
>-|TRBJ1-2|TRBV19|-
TGTGCCAGTAGCGCCTCTCAGGGATGGCTATTCCGAGGCTACACCTTC
CASSASQGWLFRGYTF
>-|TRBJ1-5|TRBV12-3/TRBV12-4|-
TGTGCCAGCAGTGTCAGTAGCAATCAGCCCCAGCATTTT
CASSVSSNQPQHF
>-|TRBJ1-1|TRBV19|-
TGTGCCAGTAGTACAAGATACAGGGCCCACCGTATGAACACTGAAGCTTTCTTT
CASSTRYRAHRMNTEAFF
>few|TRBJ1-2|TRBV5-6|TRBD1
TGTGCCAGCAGCCACCTTTTAAAAACAGGGGACGTCGGTTATGGCTACACCTTC
CASSHLLKTGDVGYGYTF
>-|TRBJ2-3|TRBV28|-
TGTGCCAGCAGTTCTCCTCGAATAACAGGGCTAATCACAGATACGCAGTATTTT
CASSSPRITGLITDTQYF
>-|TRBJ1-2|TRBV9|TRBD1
TGTGCCAGCAGCATCCCCCGGCCGGGACAGGGCGACTCTGGGTATGGCTACACCTTC
CASSIPRPGQGDSGYGYTF
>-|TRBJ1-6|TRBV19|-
TGTGCCAGTAGTTTTGCCGCCTCGGGTTCACCCCTCCACTTT
CASSFAASGSPLHF
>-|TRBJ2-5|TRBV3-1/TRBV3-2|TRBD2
TGTGCCAGCACCCACCCGTGGATAGCGGGGGGTGTGGAGACCCAGTACTTC
CASTHPWIAGGVETQYF
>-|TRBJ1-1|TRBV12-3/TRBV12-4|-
TGTGCCAGCAGTTCGGACTTGAGTACTGAAGCTTTCTTT
CASSSDLSTEAFF